The 16 T cell receptor beta chains below come from one sample, sequenced in a study of CD4 and CD8 cells across lung adenocarcinoma regions. Each CDR3 protein is one row after TCRdb ran MiXCR on the PCR reads. The sample gives tens of thousands of distinct CDR3 sequences, 45% to 50% of which show up once; 45% to 60% is in the top ten. The specimen sequenced was CD8+ T cells from the center of a lung tumor. The receptors come from a male donor with lung adenocarcinoma. The CD4 and CD8 labels of this study may be unreliable.

The V call is TRBV12-3 or TRBV12-4, the J call TRBJ2-4; D remains unclear. This CDR3 has 13 amino acids. V was clipped by 10 bases and J by 12 bases, with 22 bases between them. The CDR3: CATRLSAKDTQYF. The CDR3 DNA sequence: TGTGCCACGAGGCTGTCGGCCAAAGACACTCAGTACTTC.

V usage is TRBV27 and J usage is TRBJ2-3, with D unclear. Germline V CDR1 and CDR2: MNHEY, SMNVEV (reference sequence). The CDR3 is made up of 15 amino acids. V was trimmed by 9 bases and J by 9 bases, leaving 25 bases between them. The CDR3 nucleotides are TGTGCCAGGGCCTTAGGCGGAACTGGCAAAGAGACGCAGTATTTT. It translates to CARALGGTGKETQYF.

The chain uses TRBV6-1 and TRBJ2-2; 7 bases match TRBD2. Germline values: CDR1 MNHNS, CDR2 SASEGT. The CDR3 extends over 16 amino acids. J lost 3 bases, V lost 4 bases, and 8 bases had no gene match. The CDR3 region is CASSGGGGRDTGELFF. The CDR3 DNA sequence: TGTGCCAGCAGTGGGGGGGGGGGGAGGGACACCGGGGAGCTGTTTTTT.

This clonotype was counted between two and nine times. V and J are TRBV6-1 and TRBJ1-3; D perhaps matches TRBD1 (6 bases). Per the germline V gene, CDR1 is MNHNS and CDR2 is SASEGT. Trimming left V 4 bases short and J 4 bases short, with 11 bases between. The length of the CDR3 is 14 residues. The CDR3 DNA is TGTGCCAGCAGTGCTTCAACAGGGGGAAACACCATATATTTT. Translated, it gives CASSASTGGNTIYF.

This clonotype appeared many times. J is TRBJ2-5 and V is TRBV14, with 7 nucleotides matching TRBD2. The CDR3 has 14 residues. The junction had 9 bases not matched to a gene; V was cut back by 0 bases and J by 11 bases. The germline V gene has CDR1 SGHDN and CDR2 FVKESK. This CDR3 reads CASSQDSEAGRQYF. The CDR3 nucleotides read TGTGCCAGCAGCCAAGACAGCGAAGCGGGACGGCAGTACTTC.

The CDR3 DNA reads TGTGCCAGTCGCTTAGCGGTGAACACAGGGACGCTGTTTTTT. Translation gives CASRLAVNTGTLFF. The rearrangement joins TRBV6-1 to TRBJ2-2; D possibly matches TRBD1 or TRBD2 (6 bases each). CDR3 size: 14 residues. V was pared by 9 bases and J by 13 bases, with 24 bases between. In germline, CDR1 is MNHNS, CDR2 SASEGT.

This clonotype was found many times. Written as DNA, the CDR3 is TGTGCCAGCAGACCTCTAGCGGGAGCGATCAATGAGCAGTTCTTC. The encoded protein is CASRPLAGAINEQFF. The chain joins TRBV12-3 or TRBV12-4 to TRBJ2-1, with 10 bases identical to TRBD2. V gave up 6 bases and J gave up 6 bases; unmatched junction bases: 8. The CDR3 sequence is 15 residues long.

The V gene is TRBV14, the J gene TRBJ2-3; 10 bases align to TRBD2. The J call is doubtful: the DNA matches TRBJ2-1 better. CDR3 size: 17 residues. CDR1 and CDR2 (germline): SGHDN, FVKESK. CDR3 sequence: CASSQGLGTSVDNEQFF. In DNA, the CDR3 is TGTGCCAGCAGCCAAGGTCTCGGGACTAGCGTAGACAATGAGCAGTTCTTC.

V and J are TRBV4-1 and TRBJ2-5, with 11 bases fitting TRBD2. Germline values: CDR1 MGHRA, CDR2 YSYEKL. V was pared by 5 bases and J by 4 bases, with 6 bases of the junction left unmatched. CDR3 length: 15 residues. The CDR3 bases are TGCGCCAGCAGCGTTAGCGGGAGGGCCGTAGAGACCCAGTACTTC. As protein: CASSVSGRAVETQYF.

This clonotype was observed many times. The V call is TRBV10-2, the J call TRBJ1-2, with 9 positions matching TRBD1. Losses at the gene ends were 3 bases for V and 7 bases for J; bases not matched to a gene: 6. The CDR3 covers 14 residues. Germline values: CDR1 WSHSY, CDR2 SAAADI. CDR3 loop: CASSDPGTGSGYTF. The DNA for the CDR3 is TGCGCCAGCAGTGACCCTGGGACAGGGTCTGGCTACACCTTC.

The chain uses TRBV6-1 and TRBJ1-4; TRBD1 aligns across 10 bases. Trimming removed 6 bases from V and 7 bases from J; junction bases left unmatched: 8. The CDR3 totals 15 residues. Germline V CDR1 and CDR2: MNHNS, SASEGT. The CDR3 protein is CASRKSTGGREKLFF. The CDR3 nucleotides are TGTGCCAGCAGAAAATCGACAGGGGGCCGTGAAAAACTGTTTTTT.

In this sample, this clonotype turned up a few times. CDR3 loop: CSARDTSGSLYEQYF. The CDR3 DNA is TGCAGTGCTAGAGATACTAGCGGGAGTCTGTACGAGCAGTACTTC. The V call is TRBV20-1, the J call TRBJ2-5; 11 nucleotides match TRBD2. TRBJ2-7 matches the DNA end more closely, so the J call is doubtful. There are 15 residues in the CDR3. CDR1 and CDR2 (germline): DFQATT, SNEGSKA (reference sequence).

The CDR3 region is CASSSGTGVKETQYF. CDR3 sequence (DNA): TGTGCCAGCAGTTCAGGGACAGGGGTGAAAGAGACGCAGTACTTC. The chain uses TRBV12-3 or TRBV12-4 and TRBJ2-3; 10 nucleotides match TRBD1. The DNA end lines up better with TRBJ2-7; the J call may be wrong. The CDR3 is made up of 15 amino acids.

This chain connects TRBV6-1 to TRBJ2-1; either TRBD1 or TRBD2 may fit D (5 bases each). Trimming took off 0 bases at V and 10 bases at J, with 19 bases between the two ends. CDR1 and CDR2 (germline): MNHNS, SASEGT. This CDR3 is built from 16 residues. CDR3 bases: TGTGCCAGCAGTGAAGCCGGGACGGCCAGCTCCTACGAGCAGTTCTTC. This gives the protein CASSEAGTASSYEQFF.

The chain couples TRBV6-1 to TRBJ2-3; unclear D gene. The end of the DNA is better explained by TRBJ2-7, so the J call may be wrong. This CDR3 is built from 13 residues. Germline CDR1 reads MNHNS; CDR2 reads SASEGT. The CDR3 sequence: CASSEQNTDMQYF. As DNA, the CDR3 is TGTGCCAGCAGTGAACAGAACACAGATATGCAGTACTTC.

In this sample, this clonotype turned up a few times. V gene TRBV7-2 combines with J gene TRBJ1-4, with unresolved D. This CDR3 is built from 12 residues. Germline CDR1 reads SGHTA; CDR2 reads FQGNSA. The V end lost 8 bases, the J end lost 11 bases, and 15 bases lay between the germline ends. The CDR3 DNA is TGTGCCAGCCGTCTTAACATGGGGAAACTGTTTTTT. The encoded protein is CASRLNMGKLFF. The full variable domain, its missing parts supplied by reference TRBV7-2 and TRBJ1-4, is GAGVSQSPSNKVTEKGKDVELRCDPISGHTALYWYRQSLGQGLEFLIYFQGNSAPDKSGLPSDRFSAERTGGSVSTLTIQRTQQEDSAVYLCASRLNMGKLFFGSGTQLSVL.